Listed below are T cell receptor beta chains from one sample, sequenced in a study of radiotherapy plus CTLA-4 blockade in lung cancer. TCRdb's copy holds only in-frame clones and misses some; the assay was immunoSEQ multiplex PCR. Found here are about 45,000 clones, roughly 60% of them singletons; the top ten hold 15% to 20%. Sequencing used peripheral blood, obtained from a patient treated with radiotherapy plus ipilimumab. These receptors came from a human donor with non-small cell lung cancer who had a partial response to radiotherapy plus ipilimumab. The CDR3 runs from the conserved cysteine through the conserved F or W. A D gene is named only where the DNA matches it firmly. The size field is filled for only some rows; it gives once, few, many or a size class.

d_call: -
clone_size: -
v_call: TRBV20-1
cdr3_length: 11
j_call: TRBJ2-1
cdr3_aa: CSGLIVHEQFF
cdr3_nt: TGCAGTGGCCTGATAGTCCATGAGCAGTTCTTC

d_call: -
clone_size: few
v_call: TRBV5-6
cdr3_length: 17
j_call: TRBJ2-3
cdr3_aa: CASSLALWGGPTDTQYF
cdr3_nt: TGTGCCAGCAGCTTGGCCTTGTGGGGGGGGCCTACAGATACGCAGTATTTT

d_call: -
clone_size: -
v_call: TRBV5-1
cdr3_length: 14
j_call: TRBJ2-7
cdr3_aa: CASSLASLSYEQYF
cdr3_nt: TGCGCCAGCAGCTTGGCTTCGCTGAGTTACGAGCAGTACTTC

d_call: TRBD1
clone_size: -
v_call: TRBV6-5
cdr3_length: 15
j_call: TRBJ1-2
cdr3_aa: CASSLEGTGGYGYTF
cdr3_nt: TGTGCCAGCAGTCTAGAAGGTACAGGGGGCTATGGCTACACCTTC

d_call: -
clone_size: -
v_call: TRBV14
cdr3_length: 14
j_call: TRBJ2-7
cdr3_aa: CASSNLAFIGEQYF
cdr3_nt: TGTGCCAGCAGCAACCTAGCGTTCATAGGCGAGCAGTACTTC

d_call: -
clone_size: -
v_call: TRBV5-8
cdr3_length: 15
j_call: TRBJ1-3
cdr3_aa: CASSLVGRTGNTIYF
cdr3_nt: TGTGCCAGCAGCTTGGTAGGGAGGACTGGAAACACCATATATTTT

d_call: TRBD1
clone_size: -
v_call: TRBV5-4
cdr3_length: 14
j_call: TRBJ2-7
cdr3_aa: CASSPGTGIGEQYF
cdr3_nt: TGTGCCAGCAGCCCAGGGACAGGGATTGGCGAGCAGTACTTC

d_call: -
clone_size: -
v_call: TRBV29-1
cdr3_length: 15
j_call: TRBJ2-3
cdr3_aa: CSVDGETGPKGTQYF
cdr3_nt: TGCAGCGTTGACGGGGAGACAGGTCCTAAGGGTACGCAGTATTTT

d_call: TRBD2
clone_size: -
v_call: TRBV18
cdr3_length: 19
j_call: TRBJ2-5
cdr3_aa: CASSSRVAGLAGGQETQYF
cdr3_nt: TGTGCCAGCTCATCGAGAGTTGCGGGACTAGCGGGAGGCCAAGAGACCCAGTACTTC

d_call: -
clone_size: -
v_call: TRBV28
cdr3_length: 13
j_call: TRBJ1-1
cdr3_aa: CASSPPGSPEAFF
cdr3_nt: TGTGCCAGCAGTCCCCCCGGTAGCCCTGAAGCTTTCTTT

d_call: -
clone_size: -
v_call: TRBV27
cdr3_length: 15
j_call: TRBJ2-5
cdr3_aa: CASSWAGAGQETQYF
cdr3_nt: TGTGCCAGCAGTTGGGCGGGGGCCGGTCAAGAGACCCAGTACTTC

d_call: TRBD1
clone_size: -
v_call: TRBV11-2
cdr3_length: 15
j_call: TRBJ1-1
cdr3_aa: CASSLVRGQGAEAFF
cdr3_nt: TGTGCCAGCAGCTTAGTTCGGGGACAGGGCGCTGAAGCTTTCTTT

d_call: -
clone_size: -
v_call: TRBV19
cdr3_length: 13
j_call: TRBJ1-1
cdr3_aa: CASRLRGNTEAFF
cdr3_nt: TGTGCCAGTAGACTCCGGGGGAACACTGAAGCTTTCTTT

d_call: -
clone_size: -
v_call: TRBV7-8
cdr3_length: 15
j_call: TRBJ2-2
cdr3_aa: CASSSQGGYTGELFF
cdr3_nt: TGTGCCAGCAGCTCGCAGGGGGGTTACACCGGGGAGCTGTTTTTT

d_call: -
clone_size: medium-sized
v_call: TRBV18
cdr3_length: 14
j_call: TRBJ1-5
cdr3_aa: CASSPRGREQPQHF
cdr3_nt: TGTGCCAGCTCACCAAGGGGACGGGAGCAGCCCCAGCATTTT

d_call: -
clone_size: once
v_call: TRBV27
cdr3_length: 14
j_call: TRBJ2-1
cdr3_aa: CASSPDSFYNEQFF
cdr3_nt: TGTGCCAGCAGCCCGGACTCGTTCTACAATGAGCAGTTCTTC

d_call: -
clone_size: few
v_call: TRBV19
cdr3_length: 15
j_call: TRBJ1-5
cdr3_aa: CASSIELPGGQPQHF
cdr3_nt: TGTGCCAGTAGTATCGAGTTACCCGGGGGTCAGCCCCAGCATTTT

d_call: -
clone_size: -
v_call: TRBV6-1
cdr3_length: 11
j_call: TRBJ2-1
cdr3_aa: CASSETGRGFF
cdr3_nt: TGTGCCAGCAGTGAAACGGGGCGGGGGTTCTTC

d_call: -
clone_size: few
v_call: TRBV9
cdr3_length: 13
j_call: TRBJ1-2
cdr3_aa: CASSPDINYGYTF
cdr3_nt: TGTGCCAGCAGTCCCGACATAAACTATGGCTACACCTTC

d_call: -
clone_size: -
v_call: TRBV7-7
cdr3_length: 13
j_call: TRBJ1-1
cdr3_aa: CASSLGIGAEAFF
cdr3_nt: TGTGCTAGCAGCTTAGGTATAGGGGCTGAAGCTTTCTTT

d_call: TRBD1
clone_size: -
v_call: TRBV7-8
cdr3_length: 17
j_call: TRBJ2-3
cdr3_aa: CASKRLGQGGATDTQYF
cdr3_nt: TGTGCCAGCAAGAGGCTAGGACAGGGAGGAGCCACAGATACGCAGTATTTT

d_call: TRBD2
clone_size: -
v_call: TRBV6-5
cdr3_length: 16
j_call: TRBJ2-1
cdr3_aa: CASSYLGAGVKGEQFF
cdr3_nt: TGTGCCAGCAGTTACTTAGGAGCGGGAGTAAAGGGTGAGCAGTTCTTC

d_call: TRBD1
clone_size: -
v_call: TRBV30
cdr3_length: 13
j_call: TRBJ1-2
cdr3_aa: CAWSVGTGAGYTF
cdr3_nt: TGTGCCTGGAGTGTGGGGACAGGGGCTGGCTACACCTTC

d_call: TRBD1
clone_size: -
v_call: TRBV10-3
cdr3_length: 13
j_call: TRBJ2-3
cdr3_aa: CAVGTGDSDTQYF
cdr3_nt: TGTGCCGTTGGGACAGGGGACTCGGATACGCAGTATTTT

d_call: -
clone_size: -
v_call: TRBV5-4
cdr3_length: 13
j_call: TRBJ1-1
cdr3_aa: CASSFDRNTEAFF
cdr3_nt: TGTGCCAGCAGCTTCGACAGGAACACTGAAGCTTTCTTT

d_call: TRBD1
clone_size: few
v_call: TRBV7-2
cdr3_length: 14
j_call: TRBJ2-3
cdr3_aa: CASRYEGATDTQYF
cdr3_nt: TGTGCCAGCAGGTACGAGGGGGCCACAGATACGCAGTATTTT

d_call: -
clone_size: -
v_call: TRBV7-9
cdr3_length: 13
j_call: TRBJ1-1
cdr3_aa: CASSSGGNTEAFF
cdr3_nt: TGTGCCAGCAGCAGCGGGGGGAACACTGAAGCTTTCTTT

d_call: TRBD1
clone_size: many
v_call: TRBV2
cdr3_length: 13
j_call: TRBJ1-1
cdr3_aa: CASRRDSNTEAFF
cdr3_nt: TGTGCCAGCAGGAGGGACAGCAACACTGAAGCTTTCTTT

d_call: -
clone_size: -
v_call: TRBV6-1
cdr3_length: 14
j_call: TRBJ1-2
cdr3_aa: CASSEEAGNYGYTF
cdr3_nt: TGTGCCAGCAGTGAGGAGGCGGGAAACTATGGCTACACCTTC

d_call: TRBD2
clone_size: -
v_call: TRBV11-3
cdr3_length: 15
j_call: TRBJ2-1
cdr3_aa: CASSLGGGRYSEQFF
cdr3_nt: TGTGCCAGCAGCTTAGGCGGCGGGAGGTATAGTGAGCAGTTCTTC

d_call: TRBD2
clone_size: -
v_call: TRBV5-1
cdr3_length: 17
j_call: TRBJ2-2
cdr3_aa: CASSSGLAGPNTGELFF
cdr3_nt: TGCGCCAGCAGTTCGGGACTAGCGGGACCCAACACCGGGGAGCTGTTTTTT

d_call: -
clone_size: -
v_call: TRBV19
cdr3_length: 17
j_call: TRBJ1-2
cdr3_aa: CASRTFSAEKLKYGYTF
cdr3_nt: TGTGCCAGTAGAACTTTTTCGGCGGAGAAGCTTAAATATGGCTACACCTTC

d_call: -
clone_size: few
v_call: TRBV6-1
cdr3_length: 13
j_call: TRBJ2-7
cdr3_aa: CASSVQGSYEQYF
cdr3_nt: TGTGCCAGCAGTGTACAGGGCTCCTACGAGCAGTACTTC

d_call: -
clone_size: -
v_call: TRBV1
cdr3_length: 16
j_call: TRBJ1-1
cdr3_aa: CTSSQVPRTGVSEAFF
cdr3_nt: TGCACCAGCAGCCAAGTCCCCCGGACAGGGGTGTCTGAAGCTTTCTTT

d_call: -
clone_size: medium-sized
v_call: TRBV5-8
cdr3_length: 13
j_call: TRBJ1-2
cdr3_aa: CASSFRAGDAYTF
cdr3_nt: TGTGCCAGCAGCTTTCGGGCAGGGGACGCCTACACCTTC

d_call: -
clone_size: many
v_call: TRBV18
cdr3_length: 14
j_call: TRBJ1-2
cdr3_aa: CASSPTAAEYGYTF
cdr3_nt: TGTGCCAGCTCACCAACGGCGGCCGAGTATGGCTACACCTTC

d_call: -
clone_size: few
v_call: TRBV6-5
cdr3_length: 15
j_call: TRBJ1-2
cdr3_aa: CASKTGTPTNYGYTF
cdr3_nt: TGTGCCAGCAAAACCGGGACACCTACTAACTATGGCTACACCTTC

d_call: TRBD2
clone_size: -
v_call: TRBV11-2
cdr3_length: 14
j_call: TRBJ2-5
cdr3_aa: CASSSTSVQETQYF
cdr3_nt: TGTGCCAGCAGCTCAACTAGCGTCCAAGAGACCCAGTACTTC

d_call: TRBD1
clone_size: -
v_call: TRBV6-1
cdr3_length: 15
j_call: TRBJ2-7
cdr3_aa: CASSEPGQGSYEQYF
cdr3_nt: TGTGCCAGCAGTGAACCGGGACAGGGATCCTACGAGCAGTACTTC